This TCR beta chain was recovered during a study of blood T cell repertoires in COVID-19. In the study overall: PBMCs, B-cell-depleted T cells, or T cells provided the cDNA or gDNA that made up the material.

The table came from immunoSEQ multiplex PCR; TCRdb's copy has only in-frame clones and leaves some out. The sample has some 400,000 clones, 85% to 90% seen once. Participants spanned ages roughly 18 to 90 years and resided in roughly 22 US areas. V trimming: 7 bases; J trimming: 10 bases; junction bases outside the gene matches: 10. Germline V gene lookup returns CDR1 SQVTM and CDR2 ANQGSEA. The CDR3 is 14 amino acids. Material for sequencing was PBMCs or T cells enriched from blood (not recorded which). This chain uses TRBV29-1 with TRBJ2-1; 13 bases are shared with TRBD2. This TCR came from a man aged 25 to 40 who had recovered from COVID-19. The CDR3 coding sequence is TGCAGCGAACTTTCGGGACTAGCGGGAAAGGAGCAGTTCTTC. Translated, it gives CSELSGLAGKEQFF.